These 27 T cell receptor beta chains came from one sample sequenced in a study of cytomegalovirus exposure and HLA in healthy donors. The PCR made use of 60 Vbeta and 13 Jbeta primers. Clones were read by immunoSEQ multiplex PCR, and TCRdb kept only the in-frame ones, dropping some. The sample carries under 200,000 clones, about four fifths recorded once. The source material was PBMCs. These receptors all stem from a man aged 25-45 years in good health and CMV-seronegative.

V is TRBV6-5 and J is TRBJ2-2; 12 bases agree with TRBD2. There are 16 residues in the CDR3. The V gene's germline CDR1 is MNHEY and CDR2 SVGAGI. V was clipped by 0 bases and J by 4 bases; unmatched bases: 0. This chain's CDR3 is CASSYSTSGSTGELFF. In DNA, the CDR3 is TGTGCCAGCAGTTACTCGACTAGCGGGAGCACCGGGGAGCTGTTTTTT.

The V and J genes are TRBV30 and TRBJ2-7; TRBD1 matches 8 bases. With 1 base clipped from V and 2 bases from J, the junction kept 4 bases outside the gene matches. This CDR3 has 14 amino acids. CDR1 and CDR2 (germline): GTSNPN, SVGIG (reference sequence). The CDR3 spells CAWSARGLTYEQYF. The CDR3 region has the DNA TGTGCCTGGAGTGCCAGGGGGCTTACCTACGAGCAGTACTTC.

The chain recombines TRBV7-2 with TRBJ1-4, with 7 bases fitting TRBD1. The V and J ends lost 3 bases and 6 bases, in that order; junction bases with no gene match: 4. The CDR3 spans 14 residues. Germline loops: CDR1 SGHTA, CDR2 FQGNSA. This CDR3 reads CASSFRGYDEKLFF. In DNA form, the CDR3 reads TGTGCCAGCAGCTTCAGGGGGTATGATGAAAAACTGTTTTTT.

This chain links TRBV7-9 with TRBJ2-7, with 7 bases lining up with TRBD1. Trimming removed 5 bases from V and 2 bases from J; junction bases left unmatched: 9. This CDR3 is built from 15 residues. Germline-derived CDR1 and CDR2 are SEHNR and FQNEAQ (reference sequence). The CDR3 coding sequence is TGTGCCAGCAGCCCGGAACAGGGGCCGACCTACGAGCAGTACTTC. This translates into CASSPEQGPTYEQYF.

This chain connects TRBV9 to TRBJ2-2; perhaps TRBD2 as D (5 bases). In germline, CDR1 is SGDLS, CDR2 YYNGEE. This CDR3 is built from 15 residues. Trimming took off 3 bases at V and 4 bases at J, with 13 bases between the two ends. CDR3 region: CASSANRGITGELFF. CDR3 coding DNA: TGTGCCAGCAGCGCCAACCGGGGAATCACCGGGGAGCTGTTTTTT.

This clone was counted a few times. The V gene is TRBV15, the J gene TRBJ2-3; maybe TRBD2 (5 bases). The germline V gene encodes CDR1 LNHNV and CDR2 YYDKDF (reference sequence). The CDR3 extends over 15 amino acids. V lost 3 bases and J lost 2, with 12 bases in between. The CDR3 protein is CATSSGLKLTDTQYF. CDR3 sequence (DNA): TGTGCCACCAGCAGCGGACTGAAACTCACAGATACGCAGTATTTT.

V and J are TRBV28 and TRBJ2-7; D call uncertain. V gave up 7 bases and J gave up 3 bases, with 7 bases separating them. Germline V gene lookup returns CDR1 MDHEN and CDR2 SYDVKM. The CDR3 covers 11 residues. This chain's CDR3 is CASKTNYEQYF. The CDR3 DNA is TGTGCCAGCAAGACAAACTACGAGCAGTACTTC.

This chain joins TRBV28 and TRBJ1-1, with 7 positions matching TRBD1. CDR3 length: 12 residues. V trimming: 4 bases; J trimming: 7 bases; junction bases outside the gene matches: 3. CDR1 is MDHEN and CDR2 is SYDVKM in the germline V gene. The CDR3 sequence: CASSSGTDEAFF. The CDR3, as DNA: TGTGCCAGCAGTTCCGGGACAGATGAAGCTTTCTTT.

The rearrangement links TRBV30 to TRBJ1-5; D is perhaps TRBD1 (6 bases). Germline loops: CDR1 GTSNPN, CDR2 SVGIG (reference sequence). V was pared by 0 bases and J by 5 bases, with 14 bases between. This CDR3 has 15 amino acids. CDR3 protein: CAWSVRGGAYQPQHF. CDR3 DNA sequence: TGTGCCTGGAGTGTACGGGGGGGCGCGTATCAGCCCCAGCATTTT.

In this sample, this clone turned up once. The chain links TRBV7-2 to TRBJ2-1, with 12 bases that match TRBD2. The CDR3 consists of 17 residues. CDR1 and CDR2 from the germline V gene are SGHTA and FQGNSA. V shed 0 bases, J shed 1 base, and the junction held 1 base outside the gene matches. CDR3 in amino acids: CASSLATSGRSYNEQFF. For the CDR3, the DNA is TGTGCCAGCAGCTTAGCGACTAGCGGGAGATCCTACAATGAGCAGTTCTTC.

CDR3 DNA sequence: TGTGCCAGCACAAATATTCGGGGCACTGAAGCTTTCTTT. Residues: CASTNIRGTEAFF. This sequence joins TRBV2 and TRBJ1-1, with D unresolved. Trimming left V 7 bases short and J 4 bases short, with 13 bases between. The CDR3 extends over 13 amino acids. In germline, CDR1 is SNHLY, CDR2 FYNNEI. The variable domain in full, completed from reference TRBV2 and TRBJ1-1, reads EPEVTQTPSHQVTQMGQEVILRCVPISNHLYFYWYRQILGQKVEFLVSFYNNEISEKSEIFDDQFSVERPDGSNFTLKIRSTKLEDSAMYFCASTNIRGTEAFFGQGTRLTVV.

This rearrangement joins TRBV2 to TRBJ1-3, with 9 bases aligning to TRBD1. Trimming removed 6 bases from V and 5 bases from J; junction bases left unmatched: 5. The CDR3 is 14 amino acids. Germline V gene sequence: CDR1 SNHLY, CDR2 FYNNEI. The CDR3 is CASSGGQGRNTIYF. CDR3 nucleotide sequence: TGTGCCAGCAGCGGGGGACAGGGACGAAACACCATATATTTT.

CDR3 DNA: TGTGCCAGCAGCTTAGCGGGACAGTTCTATGGCTACACCTTC. This encodes CASSLAGQFYGYTF. V is TRBV7-2 and J is TRBJ1-2, with TRBD1 matching over 7 bases. The CDR3 runs 14 residues. Germline CDR1 reads SGHTA; CDR2 reads FQGNSA. Trimming at V came to 0 bases and at J to 4 bases, leaving 2 bases not matched to a gene.

This CDR3 is CSVDGARGGSFYEQYF. CDR3 coding DNA: TGCAGCGTTGATGGGGCTAGGGGGGGAAGTTTCTACGAGCAGTACTTC. The chain carries TRBV29-1 and TRBJ2-7; D is perhaps TRBD2 (7 bases). Deletions cut 3 bases from V and 3 bases from J, with 21 bases between. Germline V lookup: CDR1 SQVTM, CDR2 ANQGSEA. There are 16 residues in the CDR3.

The V call is TRBV7-3, the J call TRBJ2-1; 11 bases line up with TRBD2. This CDR3 has 15 amino acids. The junction had 6 bases not matched to a gene; V was cut back by 5 bases and J by 6 bases. CDR1 is SGHTA and CDR2 is FQGTGA in the germline V gene. CDR3 bases: TGTGCCAGCAGCCATAGCGGGGGGGTTGGCAATGAGCAGTTCTTC. This codes for CASSHSGGVGNEQFF.

The V gene is TRBV28, the J gene TRBJ1-1; no clear D gene. Germline loops: CDR1 MDHEN, CDR2 SYDVKM. Trimming left V 4 bases short and J 6 bases short, with 15 bases between. CDR3 length: 14 amino acids. The CDR3 bases are TGTGCCAGCAGTTCCATACCGAGGAGTTCTGAAGCTTTCTTT. As protein: CASSSIPRSSEAFF.

V usage is TRBV5-1 and J usage is TRBJ2-5; 8 bases match TRBD1. Germline lookup yields CDR1 SGHRS and CDR2 YFSETQ. V lost 4 bases to trimming and J lost 11 bases; unmatched junction nucleotides: 25. This CDR3 is 18 amino acids long. The CDR3 region is CASSQRDRPLGGLGEQYF. The CDR3 DNA is TGCGCCAGCAGCCAACGGGACAGGCCTCTCGGGGGTTTGGGGGAGCAGTACTTC.

This rearrangement joins TRBV19 to TRBJ1-1; 10 bases match TRBD1. The CDR3 covers 17 residues. V shed 2 bases and J 3 bases; nucleotides not matched to a gene: 9. The V gene's germline CDR1 is LNHDA and CDR2 SQIVND (reference sequence). DNA for the CDR3: TGTGCCAGTAGTATATCTGGGGGAGGGACAGGGGACACTGAAGCTTTCTTT. Encoded protein: CASSISGGGTGDTEAFF.

The J gene is TRBJ2-1, the V gene TRBV10-3, with unresolved D. The V gene lost 0 bases and the J gene lost 8 bases, with 11 bases spanning the gap. The germline V gene encodes CDR1 ENHRY and CDR2 SYGVKD. The CDR3 runs 14 residues. CDR3 coding DNA: TGTGCCATCAGTGAGTCGATCAGGCTCTATGAGCAGTTCTTC. Protein sequence: CAISESIRLYEQFF.

This clone was found once. This chain uses TRBV6-5 with TRBJ2-3, with a weak D call TRBD2 (6 bases). The CDR3 is 15 residues long. Trimming shortened V by 0 bases and J by 2 bases, and 9 bases separated the two germline ends. Germline lookup yields CDR1 MNHEY and CDR2 SVGAGI. The CDR3 DNA reads TGTGCCAGCAGTTACTCGGGGGGTTACACAGATACGCAGTATTTT. Protein product: CASSYSGGYTDTQYF.

In this sample, this clone turned up a few times. The chain couples TRBV5-1 to TRBJ1-1; no clear D. V shed 5 bases and J shed 0 bases, with 17 bases lying between them. The length of the CDR3 is 16 residues. Germline CDR1 SGHRS, CDR2 YFSETQ. The CDR3 loop reads CASSGSFEVMNTEAFF. CDR3 DNA: TGCGCCAGCAGTGGGAGTTTTGAGGTTATGAACACTGAAGCTTTCTTT. The full variable domain, its missing parts supplied by reference TRBV5-1 and TRBJ1-1, is KAGVTQTPRYLIKTRGQQVTLSCSPISGHRSVSWYQQTPGQGLQFLFEYFSETQRNKGNFPGRFSGRQFSNSRSEMNVSTLELGDSALYLCASSGSFEVMNTEAFFGQGTRLTVV.

The CDR3 nucleotides read TGTGCCAGCAATTTCCAGGGTAGCAATCAGCCCCAGCATTTT. It specifies CASNFQGSNQPQHF. This sequence joins TRBV7-9 and TRBJ1-5; D is possibly TRBD1 (5 bases). V lost 7 bases and J lost 0, with 10 bases in between. The CDR3 spans 14 residues. Germline CDR1 and CDR2: SEHNR and FQNEAQ (reference sequence). The variable domain in full, with the rest retrieved from reference TRBV7-9 and TRBJ1-5, is DTGVSQNPRHKITKRGQNVTFRCDPISEHNRLYWYRQTLGQGPEFLTYFQNEAQLEKSRLLSDRFSAERPKGSFSTLEIQRTEQGDSAMYLCASNFQGSNQPQHFGDGTRLSIL.

The genes are TRBV4-3 and TRBJ2-5; 7 bases map to TRBD1. Looked up from germline, CDR1 is LGHNA and CDR2 is YSLEER. This CDR3 is 13 amino acids long. J gave up 5 bases and V 8 bases, and 8 bases lay outside the gene matches. The CDR3 loop is CASASSRGETQYF. The CDR3 coding sequence is TGCGCCAGCGCCAGCAGCAGGGGGGAGACCCAGTACTTC.

This clone was observed a single time. J is TRBJ1-2 and V is TRBV6-5; TRBD1 aligns across 8 bases. The CDR3 is 13 amino acids. Germline CDR1 is MNHEY and CDR2 is SVGAGI. With 6 bases clipped from V and 4 bases from J, the junction kept 4 bases outside the gene matches. The chain's CDR3 is CASSPRGPYGYTF. In DNA form, the CDR3 reads TGTGCCAGCAGCCCCAGGGGGCCCTATGGCTACACCTTC.

The chain combines TRBV30 with TRBJ1-1, with a tentative D call TRBD1 (6 bases). Between the trimmed V and J ends, which lost 2 bases and 6 bases, there was a span of 19 bases. The CDR3 sequence is 15 residues long. Germline V lookup: CDR1 GTSNPN, CDR2 SVGIG (reference sequence). The CDR3 spells CAWSPNLTGKPEAFF. The CDR3 DNA sequence: TGTGCCTGGAGTCCGAACCTGACAGGCAAGCCTGAAGCTTTCTTT. Full variable domain (rest looked up from reference TRBV30 and TRBJ1-1): SQTIHQWPATLVQPVGSPLSLECTVEGTSNPNLYWYRQAAGRGLQLLFYSVGIGQISSEVPQNLSASRPQDRQFILSSKKLLLSDSGFYLCAWSPNLTGKPEAFFGQGTRLTVV.

The chain carries TRBV10-1 and TRBJ2-1, with D possibly TRBD1 on 5 matching bases. CDR3 length: 13 amino acids. V was trimmed by 5 bases and J by 1 base, leaving 6 bases between them. The V gene's germline CDR1 is WNHNN and CDR2 SYGVQD (reference sequence). CDR3 protein: CASSRGSYNEQFF. As DNA, the CDR3 is TGCGCCAGCAGTAGGGGATCCTACAATGAGCAGTTCTTC.

The V call is TRBV7-9, the J call TRBJ2-7; D perhaps matches TRBD2 (7 bases). The CDR3 spans 13 residues. The germline V gene encodes CDR1 SEHNR and CDR2 FQNEAQ (reference sequence). Trimming removed 11 bases from V and 5 bases from J, with 19 bases in between. This CDR3 reads CAGGGKGGDEQYF. DNA of the CDR3: TGTGCCGGCGGGGGTAAAGGGGGGGACGAGCAGTACTTC.